A single sample gave rise to the 27 T cell receptor beta chains below, sequenced in a study of neurological immune-mediated disorders. One entry per CDR3 protein, called by TCRdb with MiXCR from the 5' RACE reads. This table has approximately 28,000 distinct CDR3 sequences, approximately 15% appearing once. The time point is: technical triplicate 3. Sequencing was done on a sample of CD4+ T cells from blood. Every receptor here comes from a female donor with HTLV-1-associated myelopathy (HAM/TSP).

This clonotype was detected many times. This chain joins TRBV20-1 and TRBJ2-3; D may correspond to TRBD1 or TRBD2 (7 bases each). Per the germline V gene, CDR1 is DFQATT and CDR2 is SNEGSKA (reference sequence). The CDR3 is 17 amino acids. V gave up 1 base and J gave up 2 bases, with 19 bases separating them. This chain's CDR3 is CSARAAGGRGSTDTQYF. Written as DNA, the CDR3 is TGCAGTGCTAGAGCAGCAGGGGGGAGGGGTTCCACAGATACGCAGTATTTT.

This clonotype is judged medium-sized. The chain carries TRBV15 and TRBJ2-2; 9 bases fit TRBD1. V shed 3 bases, J shed 6 bases, and the junction held 2 bases outside the gene matches. This CDR3 contains 14 residues. Germline V gene data show CDR1 as LNHNV and CDR2 as YYDKDF (reference sequence). Here the CDR3 reads CATSRDRGAGELFF. The CDR3 DNA is TGTGCCACCAGCAGGGACAGGGGAGCCGGGGAGCTGTTTTTT.

This clonotype was counted many times. This chain joins TRBV2 and TRBJ2-7; D is unclear. Germline CDR1 is SNHLY and CDR2 is FYNNEI. The CDR3 length is 14 residues. Deletions cut 2 bases from V and 3 bases from J, with 11 bases between. In DNA, the CDR3 is TGTGCCAGCAGTGAACCCCCAGAATTCTACGAGCAGTACTTC. It yields the protein CASSEPPEFYEQYF. Looking up the rest from reference TRBV2 and TRBJ2-7 gives the full variable domain: EPEVTQTPSHQVTQMGQEVILRCVPISNHLYFYWYRQILGQKVEFLVSFYNNEISEKSEIFDDQFSVERPDGSNFTLKIRSTKLEDSAMYFCASSEPPEFYEQYFGPGTRLTVT.

This clonotype was counted many times. This chain connects TRBV7-2 to TRBJ2-2, with D unclear. The CDR3 totals 15 residues. Trimming cost V 7 bases and J 1 base, with 13 bases left between them. CDR1 is SGHTA and CDR2 is FQGNSA in the germline V gene. The CDR3 DNA reads as TGTGCCAGCAAGGTGGCAGCAGAGAACACCGGGGAGCTGTTTTTT. It specifies CASKVAAENTGELFF.

This clonotype was observed a handful of times. The chain links TRBV3-1 to TRBJ1-5; D gene uncertain. The CDR3 loop spans 15 amino acids. Trimming took 1 base from V and 1 from J, leaving 8 bases between them. Per the germline V gene, CDR1 is LGHDT and CDR2 is YNNKEL (reference sequence). The CDR3 region has the DNA TGTGCCAGCAGCCAAGGACCGACCAGCAATCAGCCCCAGCATTTT. This gives the protein CASSQGPTSNQPQHF. The complete variable domain, with remaining parts taken from reference TRBV3-1 and TRBJ1-5, reads DTAVSQTPKYLVTQMGNDKSIKCEQNLGHDTMYWYKQDSKKFLKIMFSYNNKELIINETVPNRFSPKSPDKAHLNLHINSLELGDSAVYFCASSQGPTSNQPQHFGDGTRLSIL.

This clonotype has at least ten counts. V and J are TRBV29-1 and TRBJ1-1; 9 nucleotides line up with TRBD1. V shed 8 bases, J shed 3 bases, and the junction held 4 bases outside the gene matches. Germline CDR1 is SQVTM and CDR2 is ANQGSEA. This CDR3 contains 12 residues. This CDR3 reads CSSGQGYTEAFF. CDR3 coding DNA: TGCAGCTCCGGACAGGGGTACACTGAAGCTTTCTTT.

Points on this clonotype: Since no conserved phenylalanine or tryptophan closes the CDR3, a read error is the likely cause. No DNA is shown, since the ends of the CDR3 on it are uncertain; the CDR3 is the one TCRdb lists. This rearrangement joins TRBV12-3 or TRBV12-4 to TRBJ2-7; the listed D gene, TRBD2, was not tested against the DNA. The CDR3 is 11 residues long, ends included. CDR3 region: CASSSDQRYFL.

V and J are TRBV20-1 and TRBJ1-1; D ambiguous. The CDR3 runs 12 residues. Trimming stripped 3 bases from V and 6 bases from J, with 11 bases between. The germline gives CDR1 DFQATT, CDR2 SNEGSKA (reference sequence). This chain's CDR3 is CSASAAGAEAFF. CDR3 bases: TGCAGTGCTAGCGCGGCGGGCGCTGAAGCTTTCTTT.

The genes are TRBV29-1 and TRBJ2-3; 7 positions match TRBD1. With 6 bases clipped from V and 4 bases from J, the junction kept 7 bases outside the gene matches. The CDR3 runs 13 residues. CDR1 and CDR2 (germline): SQVTM, ANQGSEA. The CDR3 loop reads CSVGTESSDTQYF. The DNA of the CDR3 is TGCAGCGTCGGGACAGAGAGTTCAGATACGCAGTATTTT.

This clonotype was observed many times. The chain couples TRBV5-1 to TRBJ2-1, with 11 bases aligning to TRBD2. V lost 0 bases to trimming and J lost 7 bases; unmatched junction nucleotides: 6. The CDR3 length is 16 residues. Germline V gene sequence: CDR1 SGHRS, CDR2 YFSETQ. CDR3 nucleotides: TGCGCCAGCAGCTTGGAACTAGCGGGGGCTGGGAATGAGCAGTTCTTC. As protein: CASSLELAGAGNEQFF.

This clonotype appeared many times. CDR3 DNA sequence: TGTGCCAGCAGTTTATTTGGGTTTTACGAGCAGTACTTC. This codes for CASSLFGFYEQYF. The V call is TRBV12-3 or TRBV12-4, the J call TRBJ2-7; D unclear. This CDR3 comprises 13 residues. Trimming took off 2 bases at V and 4 bases at J, with 9 bases between the two ends.

This clonotype was detected ten times or more. The V and J genes are TRBV4-1 and TRBJ1-1; the D is unclear. Germline lookup yields CDR1 MGHRA and CDR2 YSYEKL. CDR3 length: 16 amino acids. The ends were cut back, 3 bases at V and 0 bases at J, with 14 bases in the middle. The CDR3: CASSQVGSSMNTEAFF. CDR3 DNA: TGCGCCAGCAGCCAGGTAGGGAGCAGCATGAACACTGAAGCTTTCTTT.

This clonotype is medium-sized (0.01 to 0.1%). The chain links TRBV5-6 to TRBJ1-1, with D perhaps matching TRBD1 (6 bases). V lost 2 bases, J lost 4 bases, and 12 bases lay in between. CDR3 length: 14 residues. Germline assignment: CDR1 SGHDT and CDR2 YYEEEE. Written as DNA, the CDR3 is TGTGCCAGCAGCTTCCAGGGGAGGGGCACTGAAGCTTTCTTT. It yields the protein CASSFQGRGTEAFF.

This clonotype turned up a few times. The chain is built from TRBV19 and TRBJ1-5; 9 nucleotides agree with TRBD1. The CDR3 is made up of 18 amino acids. Trimming removed 4 bases from V and 0 bases from J; junction bases left unmatched: 10. Germline CDR1 and CDR2: LNHDA and SQIVND (reference sequence). The CDR3 bases are TGTGCCAGTAGTACCGGACAGGGGAGGGGATATAGCAATCAGCCCCAGCATTTT. Protein: CASSTGQGRGYSNQPQHF.

This chain joins TRBV5-1 and TRBJ2-1; D remains unclear. The CDR3 extends over 13 amino acids. Trimming shortened V by 0 bases and J by 8 bases, and 9 bases separated the two germline ends. CDR1 is SGHRS and CDR2 is YFSETQ in the germline V gene. The CDR3 DNA is TGCGCCAGCAGCTTGGGCTCGGGCCATGAGCAGTTCTTC. It codes for CASSLGSGHEQFF.

This clonotype was detected ten times or more. This rearrangement joins TRBV12-3 or TRBV12-4 to TRBJ2-3; D is unclear. The CDR3 consists of 15 residues. V was trimmed by 5 bases and J by 0 bases, leaving 12 bases between them. CDR3 amino acids: CASSRQVGSTDTQYF. Written as DNA, the CDR3 is TGTGCCAGCAGTCGGCAGGTGGGAAGCACAGATACGCAGTATTTT.

Ten or more counts support this clonotype. The chain joins TRBV5-1 to TRBJ2-7; D may be TRBD2 (6 bases). The germline V gene has CDR1 SGHRS and CDR2 YFSETQ. The CDR3 consists of 14 residues. V was shortened by 5 bases and J by 2 bases, with 14 bases between the two germline ends. As DNA, the CDR3 is TGCGCCAGCAGGGAGGGGACGGTTACCTACGAGCAGTACTTC. Protein sequence: CASREGTVTYEQYF.

Many counts were recorded for this clonotype. This rearrangement joins TRBV27 to TRBJ2-7; D not resolved. The CDR3 loop spans 14 amino acids. The germline V gene encodes CDR1 MNHEY and CDR2 SMNVEV (reference sequence). The V and J ends lost 0 bases and 1 base respectively, with 7 bases between them. CDR3 residues: CASSLSRFSYEQYF. CDR3 DNA sequence: TGTGCCAGCAGTTTATCCAGGTTTTCCTACGAGCAGTACTTC.

This clonotype was detected many times. This rearrangement joins TRBV18 to TRBJ2-1, with 10 bases lining up with TRBD2. Trimming took 3 bases from V and 6 from J; bases not matched to a gene: 5. The CDR3 has 15 residues. Germline V gives CDR1 KGHSH, CDR2 LQKENI. This CDR3 is CASSPGSGRANEQFF. The CDR3 DNA sequence: TGTGCCAGCTCACCCGGCAGCGGGAGGGCCAATGAGCAGTTCTTC.

This clonotype is judged medium-sized. The V call is TRBV28, the J call TRBJ2-5; maybe TRBD2 (6 bases). Germline V lookup: CDR1 MDHEN, CDR2 SYDVKM. The CDR3 has 16 amino acids. V gave up 5 bases and J gave up 2 bases, with 18 bases separating them. The DNA of the CDR3 is TGTGCCAGCAGTGGACTACATACCAAATCACAAGAGACCCAGTACTTC. It yields the protein CASSGLHTKSQETQYF.

This clonotype was observed many times. This chain connects TRBV9 to TRBJ2-3; D is possibly TRBD2 (6 bases). The CDR3 contains 15 residues. Trimming left V 3 bases short and J 5 bases short, with 16 bases between. Germline lookup yields CDR1 SGDLS and CDR2 YYNGEE. The CDR3 coding sequence is TGTGCCAGCAGCGCCCCTGGCGGGGCACGAGATACGCAGTATTTT. Translating gives CASSAPGGARDTQYF.

Ten or more counts support this clonotype. V is TRBV9 and J is TRBJ2-1; D ambiguous. Deletions cut 1 base from V and 8 bases from J, with 10 bases between. Germline CDR1 reads SGDLS; CDR2 reads YYNGEE. The CDR3 totals 13 residues. Here the CDR3 reads CASSVRPSDEQFF. The CDR3, as DNA: TGTGCCAGCAGCGTACGGCCCTCCGATGAGCAGTTCTTC.

This clonotype was found many times. The rearrangement uses TRBV19 and TRBJ2-1; 9 bases line up with TRBD1. The CDR3 spans 14 residues. Germline V CDR1 and CDR2: LNHDA, SQIVND (reference sequence). Trimming cost V 4 bases and J 7 bases; bases outside gene matches: 5. This CDR3 reads CASSTLDRGNEQFF. DNA for the CDR3: TGTGCCAGTAGTACCCTGGACAGGGGTAATGAGCAGTTCTTC.

This clonotype showed up just a few times. V gene TRBV7-2 combines with J gene TRBJ1-5; maybe TRBD1 (5 bases). The V gene lost 4 bases and the J gene lost 11 bases, with 18 bases spanning the gap. The length of the CDR3 is 14 residues. Germline values: CDR1 SGHTA, CDR2 FQGNSA. CDR3: CASSWGLGNKTQHF. In nucleotides, the CDR3 is TGTGCCAGCAGCTGGGGACTGGGAAATAAGACCCAGCATTTT.

This clonotype was seen ten or more times. The chain carries TRBV2 and TRBJ1-1; D not certain. V lost 6 bases and J lost 8, with 10 bases in between. CDR1 and CDR2 from the germline V gene are SNHLY and FYNNEI. The CDR3 loop spans 11 amino acids. Here the CDR3 DNA reads TGTGCCAGCAGACAGACCTACGAAGCTTTCTTT. Its protein is CASRQTYEAFF.

Ten or more counts support this clonotype. The chain couples TRBV5-1 to TRBJ2-5, with TRBD2 matching over 9 bases. The germline gives CDR1 SGHRS, CDR2 YFSETQ. The CDR3 contains 16 residues. V lost 1 base to trimming and J lost 5 bases; unmatched junction nucleotides: 9. CDR3 loop: CASSLPSAGGPETQYF. CDR3 sequence (DNA): TGCGCCAGCAGCTTGCCTTCGGCGGGGGGGCCGGAGACCCAGTACTTC.

This chain connects TRBV7-9 to TRBJ2-7; D not resolved. The V gene lost 5 bases and the J gene lost 3 bases, with 8 bases spanning the gap. Germline-derived CDR1 and CDR2 are SEHNR and FQNEAQ (reference sequence). This CDR3 spans 12 amino acids. CDR3 in amino acids: CASSVGRYEQYF. CDR3 nucleotides: TGTGCCAGCAGCGTAGGGCGCTACGAGCAGTACTTC.